This TCR beta chain was sequenced during a study of T cell responses to AZD1222 COVID-19 vaccine. Regarding the study as a whole: Clonal diversity may have been underestimated in mostly white British donors. The study reported that nearly half of spike-specific TCRs target unmutated variant regions. CD4 TCRs linked to vaccination spanned spike, dominating at 160-218 and 743-854.

The assay was immunoSEQ multiplex PCR, and TCRdb's table has in-frame clones only and misses some. The data show about 100,000 clones, roughly nine tenths seen once. V was clipped by 6 bases and J by 5 bases, with 13 bases between them. The CDR3 covers 13 residues. On this clone: Its antigen is not identified.

The sequences come from peripheral blood, collected on day 0 of AZD1222 vaccination. V is TRBV12-3 or TRBV12-4 and J is TRBJ2-5, with D perhaps given as TRBD1 or TRBD2 (6 bases each). This receptor was taken from an adult in good health. In DNA, the CDR3 is TGTGCCAGCAGCTCGGACAGCGGGGAGACCCAGTACTTC. Translated: CASSSDSGETQYF.